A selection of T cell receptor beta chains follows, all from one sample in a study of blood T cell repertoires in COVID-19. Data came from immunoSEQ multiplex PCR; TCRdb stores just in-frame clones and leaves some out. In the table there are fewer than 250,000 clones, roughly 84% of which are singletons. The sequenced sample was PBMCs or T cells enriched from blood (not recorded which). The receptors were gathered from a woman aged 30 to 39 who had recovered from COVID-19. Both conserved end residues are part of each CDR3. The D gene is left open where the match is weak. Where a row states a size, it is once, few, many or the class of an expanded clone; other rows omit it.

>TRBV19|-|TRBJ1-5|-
TGTGCCAGTAGTAGGGCAGCTTGGTCGGGCAATCAGCCCCAGCATTTT
CASSRAAWSGNQPQHF
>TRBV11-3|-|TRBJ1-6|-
TGTGCCAGCAGCAACGGACAAAATTCACCCCTCCACTTT
CASSNGQNSPLHF
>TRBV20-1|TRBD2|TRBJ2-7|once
TGCAGTGCTAGTATCGCCGGTGGGACTAGCGGGAGCTACGAGCAGTACTTC
CSASIAGGTSGSYEQYF
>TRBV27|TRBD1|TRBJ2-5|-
TGTGCCAGCAGTTTATCCCCTACAGGGGGCTCGGAGACCCAGTACTTC
CASSLSPTGGSETQYF
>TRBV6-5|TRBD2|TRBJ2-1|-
TGTGCCAGCAGTTACTCGACTAGCGGGGGCCTAGAGCAGTTCTTC
CASSYSTSGGLEQFF
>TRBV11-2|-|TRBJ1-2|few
TGTGCCAGCAGCTTGACGGAGACCCTTAACTATGGCTACACCTTC
CASSLTETLNYGYTF
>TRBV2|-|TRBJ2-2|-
TGTGCCAGCAGTGGATCTTTAGGGGGCGCGGGAACCGGGGAGCTGTTTTTT
CASSGSLGGAGTGELFF
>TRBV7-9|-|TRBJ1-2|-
TGTGCCAGCTCCCGGGATCAGCCCTTGTATGGCTACACCTTC
CASSRDQPLYGYTF
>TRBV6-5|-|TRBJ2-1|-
TGTGCCAGCAGTTACTCGACTTACAATGAGCAGTTCTTC
CASSYSTYNEQFF
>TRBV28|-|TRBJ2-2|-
TGTGCCAGCAGCCCAAACTTAAACACCGGGGAGCTGTTTTTT
CASSPNLNTGELFF
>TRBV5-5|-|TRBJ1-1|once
TGTGCCAGCAGCTTAATAGTCGCCACTGAAGCTTTCTTT
CASSLIVATEAFF
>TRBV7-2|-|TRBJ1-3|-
TGTGCCAGCAGCTACCACAGGGGAAACACCATATATTTT
CASSYHRGNTIYF
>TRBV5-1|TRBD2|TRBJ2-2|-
TGCGCCAGCAGACCAAAGGCTGGCCGAGCGGGAGAGGGCGGGGAGCTGTTTTTT
CASRPKAGRAGEGGELFF
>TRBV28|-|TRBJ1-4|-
TGTGCCAGCAGTTCAGGACAGCCTAGGGAAAAACTGTTTTTT
CASSSGQPREKLFF
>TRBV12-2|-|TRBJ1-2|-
TGTGCAAGCCCGTCGCCAACAGCCTTCTCTCCCTGCCCCGGCGGCTACACCTTC
CASPSPTAFSPCPGGYTF
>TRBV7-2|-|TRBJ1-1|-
TGTGCCAGCAGCATAGACAGGTGGAACACTGAAGCTTTCTTT
CASSIDRWNTEAFF
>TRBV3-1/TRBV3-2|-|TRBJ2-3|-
TGTGCCAGCAGCCAAGATCTTCCTTTTCGGGGGGATACGCAGTATTTT
CASSQDLPFRGDTQYF
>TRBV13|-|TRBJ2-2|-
TGTGCCAGCAGCTTAGAAGGAGGCGGTATCGGGGAGCTGTTTTTT
CASSLEGGGIGELFF
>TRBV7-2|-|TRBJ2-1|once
TGTGCCAGCAGCTTAGGAGCCGCCCAATCCTACAATGAGCAGTTCTTC
CASSLGAAQSYNEQFF
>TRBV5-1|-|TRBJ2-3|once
TGCGCCAGCAGCTTGGGTAGCGTCGGAGGGGATACGCAGTATTTT
CASSLGSVGGDTQYF
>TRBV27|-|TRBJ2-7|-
TGTGCCAGCAGGCCCTTAGCGGCGGCCAGCTACGAGCAGTACTTC
CASRPLAAASYEQYF
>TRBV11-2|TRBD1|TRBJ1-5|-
TGTGCCAGCAGCCCCACCGGACAGGGAGGTAATCAGCCCCAGCATTTT
CASSPTGQGGNQPQHF
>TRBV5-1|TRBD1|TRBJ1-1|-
TGCGCCAGCAGCTTACAGACAGGGCCAAACACTGAAGCTTTCTTT
CASSLQTGPNTEAFF
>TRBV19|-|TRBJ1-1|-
TGTGCCAGTAGTATAAAGGGGATCACTGAAGCTTTCTTT
CASSIKGITEAFF